What follows are 21 T cell receptor beta chains derived from one specimen sequenced in a study of PD-L1 blockade in urothelial cancer. The protocol was immunoSEQ multiplex PCR, while the TCRdb copy is restricted to in-frame clones and leaves out a portion. The sample has under 100,000 clones, roughly 90% seen once. Noted time point: pretreatment peripheral blood. This material consisted of PBMCs, taken around atezolizumab (anti-PD-L1) treatment. The receptors were gathered from a man between 60 and 75 years old with urothelial cancer.

The V gene is TRBV28, the J gene TRBJ2-7, with TRBD2 identical over 14 bases. Germline V gives CDR1 MDHEN, CDR2 SYDVKM. Germline trimming cut 5 bases from V and 6 bases from J; bases unmatched to any gene: 6. This CDR3 region has 15 residues. The CDR3 reads CASSPGTSGSIEQYF. Here the CDR3 DNA reads TGTGCCAGCAGTCCGGGGACTAGCGGGAGTATCGAGCAGTACTTC.

The chain is built from TRBV28 and TRBJ2-1, with 9 bases fitting TRBD2. V gave up 5 bases and J gave up 7 bases; unmatched junction bases: 9. The germline gives CDR1 MDHEN, CDR2 SYDVKM. The length of the CDR3 is 15 residues. The CDR3 bases are TGTGCCAGCAGTCCAGCGGGAGGAGTTAGAAATGAGCAGTTCTTC. It codes for CASSPAGGVRNEQFF. The full variable domain, its missing parts supplied by reference TRBV28 and TRBJ2-1, is DVKVTQSSRYLVKRTGEKVFLECVQDMDHENMFWYRQDPGLGLRLIYFSYDVKMKEKGDIPEGYSVSREKKERFSLILESASTNQTSMYLCASSPAGGVRNEQFFGPGTRLTVL.

This rearrangement joins TRBV5-1 to TRBJ2-5; a possible D gene is TRBD2 (6 bases). The CDR3 consists of 14 residues. Germline V lookup: CDR1 SGHRS, CDR2 YFSETQ. V was pared by 4 bases and J by 4 bases, with 14 bases between. The CDR3: CASSPLGGGETQYF. The CDR3 nucleotides are TGCGCCAGCAGCCCCCTGGGGGGTGGAGAGACCCAGTACTTC. The full variable domain, with the rest looked up from reference TRBV5-1 and TRBJ2-5, is KAGVTQTPRYLIKTRGQQVTLSCSPISGHRSVSWYQQTPGQGLQFLFEYFSETQRNKGNFPGRFSGRQFSNSRSEMNVSTLELGDSALYLCASSPLGGGETQYFGPGTRLLVL.

This clone is a singleton in its sample. The chain has TRBV7-9 and TRBJ2-2; 9 bases fit TRBD2. The germline gives CDR1 SEHNR, CDR2 FQNEAQ (reference sequence). This CDR3 has 14 amino acids. V dropped 3 bases and J dropped 7; count of bases not matched to a gene: 3. The CDR3 DNA sequence: TGTGCCAGCAGCTTTAGCGGGAGTGTCGGGGAGCTGTTTTTT. Its protein is CASSFSGSVGELFF.

The gene calls are TRBV4-2 and TRBJ2-3; D possibly corresponds to TRBD2 (6 bases). This CDR3 has 16 amino acids. Trimming removed 1 base at V and 0 bases at J, with 11 bases between. Germline CDR1 and CDR2: LGHNA and YNFKEQ. The DNA of the CDR3 is TGTGCCAGCAGCCAAGCCGGCGGGGCTAGCACAGATACGCAGTATTTT. Encoded protein: CASSQAGGASTDTQYF.

The CDR3 nucleotides are TGTGCCAGCAGCACCCAGGGTTACAATGAGCAGTTCTTC. Translated, it gives CASSTQGYNEQFF. The rearrangement uses TRBV2 and TRBJ2-1; D might be TRBD1 (5 bases). V was trimmed by 6 bases and J by 4 bases, leaving 10 bases between them. This CDR3 is built from 13 residues. The germline V gene has CDR1 SNHLY and CDR2 FYNNEI.

The chain recombines TRBV7-2 with TRBJ2-2; 8 positions agree with TRBD2. Losses at the gene ends were 1 base for V and 5 bases for J; bases not matched to a gene: 6. Germline V lookup: CDR1 SGHTA, CDR2 FQGNSA. The CDR3 sequence is 16 residues long. The CDR3 bases are TGTGCCAGCAGCTTAGGCTGGAGCGGGAGAACCGGGGAGCTGTTTTTT. Amino acids: CASSLGWSGRTGELFF.

The V gene is TRBV19, the J gene TRBJ2-7; 9 bases agree with TRBD1. The CDR3 spans 15 residues. CDR1 and CDR2 from the germline V gene are LNHDA and SQIVND (reference sequence). Unmatched junction bases numbered 10, after V lost 2 bases and J lost 8 bases. The CDR3 loop reads CASSIKSGQGKKQYF. Written as DNA, the CDR3 is TGTGCCAGTAGTATAAAATCGGGACAGGGAAAGAAGCAGTACTTC.

This rearrangement joins TRBV10-3 to TRBJ2-7; 10 bases match TRBD1. V was clipped by 5 bases and J by 4 bases; unmatched bases: 8. The CDR3 has 15 residues. Germline V gives CDR1 ENHRY, CDR2 SYGVKD. CDR3 residues: CAISSTGQGVYEQYF. The CDR3 DNA reads as TGTGCCATCAGTTCGACAGGACAGGGGGTATACGAGCAGTACTTC.

This clone has only a few counts. The CDR3 loop reads CAISEGSRASNQPQHF. CDR3 DNA sequence: TGTGCCATCAGTGAAGGTTCCAGGGCTAGCAATCAGCCCCAGCATTTT. V is TRBV10-3 and J is TRBJ1-5; D is possibly TRBD1 (5 bases). The CDR3 is 16 amino acids. V was pared by 3 bases and J by 0 bases, with 12 bases between. Per the germline V gene, CDR1 is ENHRY and CDR2 is SYGVKD.

The chain couples TRBV28 to TRBJ1-2; 9 bases fit TRBD1. Germline V lookup: CDR1 MDHEN, CDR2 SYDVKM. The CDR3 extends over 15 amino acids. V lost 6 bases, J lost 9 bases, and 14 bases stayed unmatched. As DNA, the CDR3 is TGTGCCAGCAGCTGGGGGACAGGGACTTCTGACAGCTACACCTTC. It encodes CASSWGTGTSDSYTF.

V gene TRBV9 combines with J gene TRBJ1-2; D is uncertain. With 6 bases removed from V and 0 bases from J, the gap between germline ends came to 6 bases. From germline, CDR1 is SGDLS and CDR2 YYNGEE. CDR3 size: 12 residues. CDR3 sequence (DNA): TGTGCCAGCACCGGAGCTAACTATGGCTACACCTTC. This encodes CASTGANYGYTF.

The chain carries TRBV19 and TRBJ2-3; 8 bases agree with TRBD1. V trimming: 6 bases; J trimming: 1 base; junction bases outside the gene matches: 6. CDR1 and CDR2 from the germline V gene are LNHDA and SQIVND (reference sequence). The CDR3 consists of 15 residues. The CDR3 region has the DNA TGTGCCAGTAGGACAGGGGCTGGGGGCACAGATACGCAGTATTTT. This encodes CASRTGAGGTDTQYF.

The chain is built from TRBV9 and TRBJ2-7; TRBD1 matches 9 bases. V shed 4 bases, J shed 4 bases, and the junction held 9 bases outside the gene matches. Looked up from germline, CDR1 is SGDLS and CDR2 is YYNGEE. The CDR3 is 15 residues long. The CDR3 coding sequence is TGTGCCAGCAGCCAAGAACAGGGGGCTAGTTACGAGCAGTACTTC. Its protein product is CASSQEQGASYEQYF.

The CDR3 loop is CASSRTGTGVMNTEAFF. In DNA form, the CDR3 reads TGTGCCAGCAGCAGAACCGGGACAGGGGTGATGAACACTGAAGCTTTCTTT. The chain recombines TRBV5-4 with TRBJ1-1, with 10 bases matching TRBD1. V dropped 4 bases and J dropped 0; count of bases not matched to a gene: 9. Per the germline V gene, CDR1 is SGHNT and CDR2 is YYREEE (reference sequence). CDR3 length equals 17 residues.

This chain connects TRBV6-5 to TRBJ2-1; 7 positions match TRBD1. This CDR3 comprises 14 residues. Trimming at V came to 0 bases and at J to 9 bases, leaving 5 bases not matched to a gene. Germline loops: CDR1 MNHEY, CDR2 SVGAGI. CDR3 in amino acids: CASSYSRGGGEQFF. The CDR3, as DNA: TGTGCCAGCAGTTACTCGAGAGGGGGCGGTGAGCAGTTCTTC.

Only a few counts were recorded for this clone. The V call is TRBV28, the J call TRBJ1-5, with 9 nucleotides matching TRBD1. The CDR3 covers 14 residues. J was trimmed by 5 bases and V by 7 bases; bases with no gene match: 6. Germline CDR1 reads MDHEN; CDR2 reads SYDVKM. The CDR3 DNA sequence: TGTGCCAGCACCCCGACAGGGGGGGATCAGCCCCAGCATTTT. Its translation: CASTPTGGDQPQHF.

V gene TRBV11-2 combines with J gene TRBJ2-7; 9 bases align to TRBD2. The CDR3 consists of 16 residues. Germline trimming cut 5 bases from V and 0 bases from J; bases unmatched to any gene: 8. Germline CDR1 and CDR2: SGHAT and FQNNGV. CDR3 region: CASSESGSGSSYEQYF. For the CDR3, the DNA is TGTGCCAGCAGCGAAAGTGGTAGCGGGAGCTCCTACGAGCAGTACTTC.

This rearrangement joins TRBV28 to TRBJ2-1; tentatively, D is TRBD1 (5 bases). V lost 3 bases and J 5 bases, leaving 11 bases between the germline ends. This CDR3 is 14 amino acids long. In germline, CDR1 is MDHEN, CDR2 SYDVKM. CDR3 in amino acids: CASSFVGADNEQFF. The CDR3 nucleotides are TGTGCCAGCAGTTTCGTTGGGGCGGACAATGAGCAGTTCTTC.

The rearrangement joins TRBV4-2 to TRBJ2-1; D remains ambiguous. Trimming cost V 2 bases and J 10 bases, with 15 bases left between them. Germline V CDR1 and CDR2: LGHNA, YNFKEQ. The CDR3 has 14 amino acids. The CDR3 sequence: CASSQFSSALEQFF. CDR3 nucleotide sequence: TGTGCCAGCAGCCAATTCTCCTCTGCACTAGAGCAGTTCTTC.

The V gene is TRBV6-1, the J gene TRBJ2-3, with 8 bases that match TRBD1. V gave up 7 bases and J gave up 3 bases; unmatched junction bases: 3. Germline CDR1 and CDR2: MNHNS and SASEGT. CDR3 length: 13 residues. This chain's CDR3 is CASIYRGTDTQYF. The CDR3 DNA reads TGTGCCAGCATCTACAGGGGGACAGATACGCAGTATTTT.